This T cell receptor (beta chain) was captured by sequencing in a study of PD-1 blockade in classical Hodgkin lymphoma. From germline, CDR1 is MNHNS and CDR2 SASEGT. This CDR3 spans 14 amino acids. V lost 5 bases to trimming and J lost 12 bases, with 19 bases between them. Whole-study findings and limits: Newly diagnosed patients and complete responders had comparable diversity at baseline. In newly diagnosed patients, baseline TCR diversity was reportedly below that of healthy donors. Patients starting nivolumab under 1 year after ASCT were excluded.

Libraries were prepared by immunoSEQ multiplex PCR; TCRdb keeps only in-frame clonotypes and omits some of them. The repertoire has about 11,000 clones, roughly 76% of them found once; the top ten carry less than 30%. Following autologous stem cell transplantation, relapse occurred in every patient, and exposure to brentuximab vedotin varied. With regard to this clone: Its antigen is not known.

The source of this sequence is a human donor with classical Hodgkin lymphoma. The starting material was peripheral blood mononuclear cells (PBMCs), obtained at baseline. The chain links TRBV6-1 to TRBJ1-4, with D perhaps TRBD1 (6 bases). The CDR3 here is CASSPGGRPGELFF. CDR3 DNA: TGTGCCAGCAGTCCTGGGGGGCGGCCGGGGGAACTGTTTTTT.